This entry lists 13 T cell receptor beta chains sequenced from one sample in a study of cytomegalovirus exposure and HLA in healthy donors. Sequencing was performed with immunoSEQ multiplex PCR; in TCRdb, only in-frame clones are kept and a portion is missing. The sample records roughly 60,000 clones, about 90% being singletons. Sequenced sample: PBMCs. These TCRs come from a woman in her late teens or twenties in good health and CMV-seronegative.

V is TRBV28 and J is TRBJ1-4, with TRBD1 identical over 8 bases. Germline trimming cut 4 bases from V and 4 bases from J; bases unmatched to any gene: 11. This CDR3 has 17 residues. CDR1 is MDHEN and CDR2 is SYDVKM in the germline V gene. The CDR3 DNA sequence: TGTGCCAGCAGTTCTTCAGTTACGGGACAGGTTAATGAAAAACTGTTTTTT. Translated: CASSSSVTGQVNEKLFF.

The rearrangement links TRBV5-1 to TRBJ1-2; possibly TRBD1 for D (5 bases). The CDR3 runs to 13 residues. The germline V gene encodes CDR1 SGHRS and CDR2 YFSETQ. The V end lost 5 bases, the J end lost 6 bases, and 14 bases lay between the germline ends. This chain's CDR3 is CASRDGPGDGYTF. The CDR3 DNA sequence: TGCGCCAGCAGGGACGGACCGGGGGATGGCTACACCTTC. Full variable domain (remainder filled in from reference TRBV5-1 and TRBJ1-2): KAGVTQTPRYLIKTRGQQVTLSCSPISGHRSVSWYQQTPGQGLQFLFEYFSETQRNKGNFPGRFSGRQFSNSRSEMNVSTLELGDSALYLCASRDGPGDGYTFGSGTRLTVV.

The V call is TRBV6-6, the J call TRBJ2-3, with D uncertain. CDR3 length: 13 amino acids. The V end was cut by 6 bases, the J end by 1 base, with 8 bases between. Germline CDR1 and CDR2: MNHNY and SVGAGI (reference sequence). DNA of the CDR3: TGTGCCAGCAGGAACCGGGGCACAGATACGCAGTATTTT. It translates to CASRNRGTDTQYF.

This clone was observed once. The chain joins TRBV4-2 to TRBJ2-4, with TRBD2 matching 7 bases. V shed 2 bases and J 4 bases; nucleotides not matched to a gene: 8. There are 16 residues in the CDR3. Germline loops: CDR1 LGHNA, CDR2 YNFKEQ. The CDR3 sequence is CASSQPQTGGKNIQYF. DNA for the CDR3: TGTGCCAGCAGCCAACCTCAGACCGGGGGGAAAAACATTCAGTACTTC.

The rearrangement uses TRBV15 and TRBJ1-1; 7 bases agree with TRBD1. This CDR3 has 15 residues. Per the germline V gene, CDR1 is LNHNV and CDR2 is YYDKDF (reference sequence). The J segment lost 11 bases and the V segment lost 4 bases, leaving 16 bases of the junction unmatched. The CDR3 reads CATSTSARGDPDAFF. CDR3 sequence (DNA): TGTGCCACCAGCACATCGGCCAGGGGGGATCCCGACGCTTTCTTT.

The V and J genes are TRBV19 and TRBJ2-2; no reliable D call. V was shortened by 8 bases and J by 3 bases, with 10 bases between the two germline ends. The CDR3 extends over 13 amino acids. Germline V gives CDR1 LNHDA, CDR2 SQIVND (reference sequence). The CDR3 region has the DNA TGTGCCAGTCGCCTCCGGGACACCGGGGAGCTGTTTTTT. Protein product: CASRLRDTGELFF.

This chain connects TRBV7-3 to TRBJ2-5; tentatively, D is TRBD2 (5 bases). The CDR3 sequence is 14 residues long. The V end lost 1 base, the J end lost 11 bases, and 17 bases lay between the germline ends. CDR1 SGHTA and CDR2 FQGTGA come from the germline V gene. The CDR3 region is CASSLIGSRGEQYF. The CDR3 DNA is TGTGCCAGCAGCTTAATAGGCTCCCGGGGAGAGCAGTACTTC.

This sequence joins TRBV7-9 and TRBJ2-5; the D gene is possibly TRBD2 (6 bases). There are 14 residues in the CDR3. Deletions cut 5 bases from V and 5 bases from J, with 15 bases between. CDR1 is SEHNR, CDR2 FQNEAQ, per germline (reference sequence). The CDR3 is CASSKNLGGETQYF. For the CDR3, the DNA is TGTGCCAGCAGCAAAAACTTAGGAGGGGAGACCCAGTACTTC.

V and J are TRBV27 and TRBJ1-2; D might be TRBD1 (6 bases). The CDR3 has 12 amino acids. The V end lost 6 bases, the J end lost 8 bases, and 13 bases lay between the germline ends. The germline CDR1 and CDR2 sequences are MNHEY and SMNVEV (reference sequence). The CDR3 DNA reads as TGTGCCAGCAGACAGGGTTTGCGCGGCTACACCTTC. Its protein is CASRQGLRGYTF.

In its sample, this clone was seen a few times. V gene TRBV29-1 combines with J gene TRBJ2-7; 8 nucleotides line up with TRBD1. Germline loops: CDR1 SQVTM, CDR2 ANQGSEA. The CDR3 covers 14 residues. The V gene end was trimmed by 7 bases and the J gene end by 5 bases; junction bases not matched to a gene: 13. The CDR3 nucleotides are TGCAGCGCCATAAGGACAGGGCAACCCAACGAGCAGTACTTC. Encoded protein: CSAIRTGQPNEQYF.

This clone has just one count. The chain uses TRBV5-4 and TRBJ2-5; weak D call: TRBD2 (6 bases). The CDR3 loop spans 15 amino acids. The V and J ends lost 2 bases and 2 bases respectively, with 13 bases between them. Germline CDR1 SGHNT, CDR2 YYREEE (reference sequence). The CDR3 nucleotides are TGTGCCAGCAGCTTTGGAGGGCGCGGACAAGAGACCCAGTACTTC. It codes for CASSFGGRGQETQYF.

For the CDR3, the DNA is TGTGCCAGCAGCTTAGCTGGCGCTAGCGGGAGTTACGAGCAGTACTTC. Its protein product is CASSLAGASGSYEQYF. This chain connects TRBV5-4 to TRBJ2-7; TRBD2 agrees at 10 bases. CDR1 and CDR2 (germline): SGHNT, YYREEE (reference sequence). Germline trimming cut 2 bases from V and 4 bases from J; bases unmatched to any gene: 9. This CDR3 region has 16 residues.

The DNA for the CDR3 is TGCGCCAGCAGCTTGGGTCGCGAGAAAACCTACGAGCAGTACTTC. Translating gives CASSLGREKTYEQYF. The chain couples TRBV5-1 to TRBJ2-7; no definite D call. The CDR3 extends over 15 amino acids. V was clipped by 0 bases and J by 2 bases, with 12 bases between them. CDR1 and CDR2 (germline): SGHRS, YFSETQ.